This entry is about one TCR beta chain. The antigen is not known. The time point here: week 23, last vaccination. It was 300 ug of mutant IDH1 20-mer peptide that made up each vaccine dose, given with topical imiquimod. This sample stems from a study of a mutant IDH1 vaccine in newly diagnosed glioma. Germline values: CDR1 LNHNV, CDR2 YYDKDF (reference sequence). The CDR3 consists of 18 residues. The V gene lost 1 base and the J gene lost 4 bases, with 20 bases spanning the gap. Assay: immunoSEQ multiplex PCR; the TCRdb copy retains only in-frame clones and omits some. Of roughly 70,000 clones in the sample, approximately 84% are singletons; the top ten hold more than 10%.

The chain uses TRBV15 and TRBJ2-1, with D hard to call. This receptor was taken from a man between 18 and 35 years old with glioma. The sample in question was PBMCs, obtained from a glioma patient whose treatment included an IDH1 peptide vaccine. In nucleotides, the CDR3 is TGTGCCACCAGCAGAGGCCCGATAGCCCGGCCCCCTTACAATGAGCAGTTCTTC. Protein sequence: CATSRGPIARPPYNEQFF.